The 7 T cell receptor delta chains below come from one sample, sequenced in a study of Vδ1+ human thymocytes. RNA was extracted from the cells and then reverse transcribed. CDR3 amplicons came from multiplex PCR with pooled V-gene forward and constant-region reverse primers. TCRdb called clones anew from the multiplex PCR reads with CATT. The table includes more than 50,000 delta-chain clones, about 15% detected once. The study's findings and limits: Thymic TRG and TRD repertoires appeared highly polyclonal, with Gaussian CDR3 length distributions.

These receptors lack a known antigen. The material sequenced was Vdelta1+ gamma-delta thymocytes from the thymus. The subset denotes: FACS-sorted CD3+ TCRalphabeta- TCRVdelta1+ TCRVdelta2- thymocytes. Every receptor here comes from a girl under three years old who had congenital heart surgery.

The V and J genes are TRDV1 and TRDJ1; D tentatively fits TRDD2 or TRDD3 (9 bases each). The CDR3 contains 22 residues. Trimming took 0 bases from V and 4 from J, leaving 33 bases between them. Germline CDR1 and CDR2: TSWWSYY and QGS. DNA of the CDR3: TGTGCTCTTGGGGAACTCGCCCCGGCCTTCCTACGGAGGGGGGATACAGTCGATAAACTCATCTTT. Translating it yields CALGELAPAFLRRGDTVDKLIF.

The chain recombines TRDV1 with TRDJ1, with a weak D call TRDD3 (5 bases). This CDR3 region has 26 residues. Trimming shortened V by 0 bases and J by 8 bases, and 49 bases separated the two germline ends. Per the germline V gene, CDR1 is TSWWSYY and CDR2 is QGS. Here the CDR3 DNA reads TGTGCTCTTGGGGAACTCAGTTCCCCAAGTCCATGGTCGACCAGGGTACTGGTCCCAATAAAAGGGAAACTCATCTTT. Its translation is CALGELSSPSPWSTRVLVPIKGKLIF.

V is TRDV3 and J is TRDJ1, with 10 bases lining up with TRDD3. This CDR3 is 18 amino acids long. V shed 3 bases, J shed 0 bases, and the junction held 16 bases outside the gene matches. The germline V gene has CDR1 TVYSNPD and CDR2 GDNSRS (reference sequence). This CDR3 is CAFCSPWGILPYTDKLIF. CDR3 nucleotides: TGTGCCTTCTGTTCCCCCTGGGGGATATTGCCATACACCGATAAACTCATCTTT.

This clone was seen a handful of times. It is unclear where the CDR3 begins or ends on the DNA, so no DNA is shown, and the CDR3 is as TCRdb lists it. V is TRAV29/DV5 and J is TRDJ1; TRDD3 was called by the table and not checked on the DNA. Including both end residues, the CDR3 is 24 amino acids long. Germline values: CDR1 NSMFDY, CDR2 ISSIKDK. Here the CDR3 reads CSVLLCSKRPVLGDGSTYTDKLIF.

The chain carries TRDV1 and TRDJ1, with D tentatively TRDD3 (7 bases). Trimming took 1 base from V and 0 from J, leaving 27 bases between them. In germline, CDR1 is TSWWSYY, CDR2 QGS. The CDR3 contains 21 residues. CDR3 sequence (DNA): TGTGCTCTTGGGGAACGGTCCTACGCGGGATACCAAACGTTGTACACCGATAAACTCATCTTT. Amino acids: CALGERSYAGYQTLYTDKLIF.

Only a few counts were recorded for this clone. This rearrangement joins TRDV1 to TRDJ1; weak D call: TRDD3 (5 bases). Germline values: CDR1 TSWWSYY, CDR2 QGS. The CDR3 is 13 residues long. V was trimmed by 6 bases and J by 0 bases, leaving 8 bases between them. In DNA, the CDR3 is TGTGCTCTTGGATATGGGGACACCGATAAACTCATCTTT. This sequence encodes CALGYGDTDKLIF.

This clone has just a few counts. The chain uses TRDV1 and TRDJ1; D is ambiguous. V was pared by 5 bases and J by 3 bases, with 7 bases between. Per the germline V gene, CDR1 is TSWWSYY and CDR2 is QGS. This CDR3 spans 12 amino acids. The CDR3 nucleotides are TGTGCTCTTGGGCGTAGGTCCGATAAACTCATCTTT. Its translation is CALGRRSDKLIF.